This T cell receptor beta chain was profiled in a study of T cells in Graves' hyperthyroidism and ophthalmopathy. V was shortened by 8 bases and J by 2 bases, with 15 bases between the two germline ends. There are 14 residues in the CDR3. From RNA transcripts, TCR beta CDR3 regions were amplified. With the HTBI primer set, the TCR CDR3 went through a first round of RT-PCR. MiXCR, applied by TCRdb to the multiplex PCR reads, yields one record per CDR3 protein. The repertoire has 500,000 to 800,000 distinct CDR3 sequences, 13% to 15% of them found once; the top ten carry around 13%. This clonotype was detected ten times or more. Clinicians diagnosed patients from clinical symptoms, serum thyroxine and TRAb, thyroid ultrasound and orbital computed tomography.

This chain joins TRBV12-3 or TRBV12-4 and TRBJ2-5; D could derive from TRBD1 or TRBD2 (5 bases each). This sequence was found in a woman in her fifties or sixties with Graves' ophthalmopathy. The sequencing sample was made of blood. CDR3 region: CASAIGGGQETQYF. CDR3 DNA sequence: TGTGCCAGCGCCATTGGGGGTGGGCAAGAGACCCAGTACTTC.